These 8 T cell receptor beta chains came from one sample sequenced in a study of Ad26.COV2.S vaccination and SARS-CoV-2 variants. Libraries were prepared by immunoSEQ multiplex PCR; TCRdb keeps only in-frame clonotypes and omits some of them. Among 380,000 or so clones listed, 83% were seen once. Treatment defined: some 20 received Ad26.COV2.S at low or high dose, single or two shots; 5 received placebo; per-sample allocation not given. Day 63 after the first injection of vaccine or placebo was the sampling time. Sequencing used peripheral blood, obtained in a trial of Ad26.COV2.S vaccine versus placebo. All receptors come from a person between 18 and 65 years old who received the Ad26.COV2.S COVID-19 vaccine or a placebo.

This clone was recorded once. V gene TRBV10-1 combines with J gene TRBJ1-1; D gene ambiguous. This CDR3 has 10 amino acids. CDR1 and CDR2 from the germline V gene are WNHNN and SYGVQD (reference sequence). V was shortened by 0 bases and J by 11 bases, with 4 bases between the two germline ends. The CDR3 DNA follows: TGCGCCAGCAGTGAGTCGGCCGCTTTCTTT. Its translation is CASSESAAFF.

The chain joins TRBV3-1 (or the pseudogene TRBV3-2) to TRBJ2-7; unclear D gene. V gave up 3 bases and J gave up 3 bases, with 6 bases separating them. The germline V gene encodes CDR1 LGHDT and CDR2 YNNKEL (reference sequence). The CDR3 totals 12 residues. CDR3 residues: CASSQPGYEQYF. CDR3 DNA: TGTGCCAGCAGCCAGCCCGGCTACGAGCAGTACTTC.

The chain has TRBV19 and TRBJ2-6; D unresolved. Trimming removed 1 base at V and 3 bases at J, with 4 bases between. Germline V lookup: CDR1 LNHDA, CDR2 SQIVND (reference sequence). The CDR3 is made up of 14 amino acids. CDR3 region: CASSIGVGANVLTF. The CDR3 region has the DNA TGTGCCAGTAGTATAGGGGTTGGGGCCAACGTCCTGACTTTC.

The chain uses TRBV18 and TRBJ2-1; 10 nucleotides line up with TRBD2. Germline V gives CDR1 KGHSH, CDR2 LQKENI. The CDR3 runs to 15 residues. J gave up 6 bases and V 0 bases, and 2 bases lay outside the gene matches. CDR3 protein: CASSPPGLATNEQFF. CDR3 bases: TGTGCCAGCTCACCACCGGGACTAGCGACCAATGAGCAGTTCTTC. The full variable domain, rest sourced from reference TRBV18 and TRBJ2-1, is NAGVMQNPRHLVRRRGQEARLRCSPMKGHSHVYWYRQLPEEGLKFMVYLQKENIIDESGMPKERFSAEFPKEGPSILRIQQVVRGDSAAYFCASSPPGLATNEQFFGPGTRLTVL.

V usage is TRBV3-1 (or the pseudogene TRBV3-2) and J usage is TRBJ2-5, with D perhaps matching TRBD2 (5 bases). This CDR3 has 13 amino acids. V was trimmed by 4 bases and J by 4 bases, leaving 10 bases between them. CDR1 and CDR2 from the germline V gene are LGHDT and YNNKEL (reference sequence). CDR3 sequence reads: CASSPPRGETQYF. DNA of the CDR3: TGTGCCAGCAGCCCGCCCCGGGGAGAGACCCAGTACTTC.

This clone has only a few counts. The chain has TRBV3-1 (or the pseudogene TRBV3-2) and TRBJ2-2; perhaps TRBD2 as D (6 bases). The CDR3 sequence is 17 residues long. V lost 3 bases and J 9 bases, leaving 23 bases between the germline ends. The V gene's germline CDR1 is LGHDT and CDR2 YNNKEL (reference sequence). This chain's CDR3 is CASSHQIIRTIHRELFF. The CDR3 DNA sequence: TGTGCCAGCAGCCACCAAATCATCAGGACTATCCACCGGGAGCTGTTTTTT.

The rearrangement uses TRBV7-9 and TRBJ1-2, with D hard to call. This CDR3 has 14 residues. Trimming shortened V by 5 bases and J by 4 bases, and 14 bases separated the two germline ends. Germline assignment: CDR1 SEHNR and CDR2 FQNEAQ (reference sequence). As DNA, the CDR3 is TGTGCCAGCAGCCCTGGTGACAAGTTCTATGGCTACACCTTC. Its translation is CASSPGDKFYGYTF.

The chain joins TRBV27 to TRBJ2-1, with D possibly being TRBD1 or TRBD2 (6 bases each). The CDR3 runs 11 residues. CDR1 and CDR2 (germline): MNHEY, SMNVEV (reference sequence). With 4 bases removed from V and 10 bases from J, the gap between germline ends came to 8 bases. The CDR3 DNA reads as TGTGCCAGCAGTTCCGGGGGCGAGCAGTTCTTC. Amino acid sequence: CASSSGGEQFF.